This TCR beta chain was retrieved from a study of siplizumab effects on memory and regulatory T cells. Libraries were prepared by immunoSEQ multiplex PCR; TCRdb keeps only in-frame clonotypes and omits some of them. Of 45,000 to 60,000 clones listed, roughly 87% are singletons. Note on this clone: Its antigen is undetermined.

The CDR3 runs 15 residues. The V and J ends lost 2 bases and 4 bases, in that order; junction bases with no gene match: 7. Germline CDR1 and CDR2: SGHRS and YFSETQ. Study-wide findings and caveats: Naive T cells looked more diverse than memory cells and looked like major alloresponse contributors.

The sequenced material came from naive CD8+ T cells sorted from blood. This chain joins TRBV5-1 and TRBJ2-7; 9 bases map to TRBD2. The receptor was derived from a human donor in good health. The CDR3 is CASSFFLAGNYEQYF. CDR3 nucleotide sequence: TGCGCCAGCAGCTTTTTTCTAGCGGGAAATTACGAGCAGTACTTC.